This TCR beta chain was found in a study of blood T cell repertoires in COVID-19. Germline V gene lookup returns CDR1 MNHEY and CDR2 SMNVEV (reference sequence). The CDR3 has 15 amino acids. V lost 5 bases and J 4 bases, leaving 15 bases between the germline ends. Authors' processing steps: Amplification with reference gene primers provided the estimates of nucleated cell counts. The assay was immunoSEQ multiplex PCR, and TCRdb's table has in-frame clones only and misses some. V, J and clone size are taken as reported in that table, and D and trimming were inferred from the DNA itself. The profile shows 200,000 or so clones, roughly 80% of them singletons.

The sequencing sample was made of peripheral blood. The chain joins TRBV27 to TRBJ2-4; D might be TRBD1 (6 bases). This clonotype was sampled from a man aged 30 to 39 with active or convalescent COVID-19. CDR3 residues: CASSSPVQGKNIQYF. CDR3 DNA: TGTGCCAGCAGTAGTCCTGTACAGGGTAAAAACATTCAGTACTTC.